The 10 T cell receptor beta chains given below trace back to one sample, sequenced in a study of blood T cell repertoires in COVID-19. Generated by immunoSEQ multiplex PCR, the TCRdb table keeps only in-frame clones and is missing some. Altogether a few hundred thousand clones are present, approximately 92% being singletons, with the ten largest covering less than 1.2%. The sample comprised PBMCs or T cells enriched from blood (not recorded which). Receptors were obtained from a man younger than 30 who had recovered from COVID-19.

The genes are TRBV3-1 (or the pseudogene TRBV3-2) and TRBJ1-6; D is unresolved. Germline loops: CDR1 LGHDT, CDR2 YNNKEL (reference sequence). Trimming stripped 1 base from V and 2 bases from J, with 12 bases between. CDR3 size: 17 residues. This chain's CDR3 is CASSQVGVEAYNSPLHF. The DNA of the CDR3 is TGTGCCAGCAGCCAAGTAGGAGTGGAGGCCTATAATTCACCCCTCCACTTT.

This chain connects TRBV7-2 to TRBJ2-7; D call uncertain. V was clipped by 1 base and J by 1 base, with 5 bases between them. Germline V gene data show CDR1 as SGHTA and CDR2 as FQGNSA. The CDR3 has 13 amino acids. CDR3 DNA sequence: TGTGCCAGCAGCTTAGATCCGTCCTACGAGCAGTACTTC. It codes for CASSLDPSYEQYF.

V gene TRBV4-3 combines with J gene TRBJ2-7; D might be TRBD2 (6 bases). The CDR3 consists of 15 residues. V lost 5 bases, J lost 1 base, and 15 bases lay in between. Germline V gene lookup returns CDR1 LGHNA and CDR2 YSLEER. The CDR3 nucleotides read TGCGCCAGCAGCTTCGGGACTGACCCTTCCTACGAGCAGTACTTC. Translation: CASSFGTDPSYEQYF.

The chain employs TRBV9 and TRBJ1-3; D unresolved. Looked up from germline, CDR1 is SGDLS and CDR2 is YYNGEE. This CDR3 region has 16 residues. The germline V and J ends were trimmed by 1 base and 0 bases, with 11 bases remaining between them. CDR3 coding DNA: TGTGCCAGCAGCGTATTTCCAGGTTACTCTGGAAACACCATATATTTT. Residues: CASSVFPGYSGNTIYF. The full variable domain, its missing parts supplied by reference TRBV9 and TRBJ1-3, is DSGVTQTPKHLITATGQRVTLRCSPRSGDLSVYWYQQSLDQGLQFLIQYYNGEERAKGNILERFSAQQFPDLHSELNLSSLELGDSALYFCASSVFPGYSGNTIYFGEGSWLTVV.

This chain connects TRBV9 to TRBJ1-3, with a weak D call TRBD1 (5 bases). This CDR3 comprises 15 residues. Trimming took off 0 bases at V and 2 bases at J, with 9 bases between the two ends. Germline V lookup: CDR1 SGDLS, CDR2 YYNGEE. CDR3: CASSVGRGAGNTIYF. CDR3 in DNA: TGTGCCAGCAGCGTAGGTAGGGGCGCTGGAAACACCATATATTTT.

This chain connects TRBV6-5 to TRBJ1-2; possible D gene TRBD1, 6 bases. Deletions cut 5 bases from V and 5 bases from J, with 18 bases between. This CDR3 spans 15 amino acids. The V gene's germline CDR1 is MNHEY and CDR2 SVGAGI. CDR3 nucleotide sequence: TGTGCCAGCAGTAGACAGGCACCTTCCACTTATGGCTACACCTTC. Its protein is CASSRQAPSTYGYTF.

The V gene is TRBV10-3, the J gene TRBJ1-2, with 10 bases fitting TRBD1. The CDR3 runs 14 residues. Germline CDR1 and CDR2: ENHRY and SYGVKD. Unmatched junction bases numbered 9, after V lost 6 bases and J lost 8 bases. The CDR3 DNA reads TGTGCCATCAGGCGACAGGGGGCGAATTGGGGCTACACCTTC. Translating gives CAIRRQGANWGYTF.

The V and J genes are TRBV29-1 and TRBJ1-1; D is perhaps TRBD1 (6 bases). CDR3 size: 12 residues. The germline gives CDR1 SQVTM, CDR2 ANQGSEA. The CDR3 DNA follows: TGCAGAGTGGGGGCCGGGAACACTGAAGCTTTCTTT. As protein: CRVGAGNTEAFF. Combining the CDR3 with reference TRBV29-1 and TRBJ1-1 gives the whole variable domain SAVISQKPSRDICQRGTSLTIQCQVDSQVTMMFWYRQQPGQSLTLIATANQGSEATYESGFVIDKFPISRPNLTFSTLTVSNMSPEDSSIYLCRVGAGNTEAFFGQGTRLTVV.

V usage is TRBV7-8 and J usage is TRBJ2-7, with D hard to call. V gave up 5 bases and J gave up 2 bases, with 4 bases separating them. There are 11 residues in the CDR3. CDR1 is SGHVS and CDR2 is FQNEAQ in the germline V gene. DNA for the CDR3: TGTGCCAGCAGCCCAGCCTACGAGCAGTACTTC. This encodes CASSPAYEQYF.

The rearrangement uses TRBV6-4 and TRBJ1-1, with D possibly being TRBD1 (5 bases). There are 13 residues in the CDR3. Germline CDR1 and CDR2: MRHNA and SNTAGT. V was trimmed by 6 bases and J by 1 base, leaving 9 bases between them. The CDR3: CASSQTGNTEAFF. In DNA, the CDR3 is TGTGCCAGCAGCCAAACAGGGAACACTGAAGCTTTCTTT.